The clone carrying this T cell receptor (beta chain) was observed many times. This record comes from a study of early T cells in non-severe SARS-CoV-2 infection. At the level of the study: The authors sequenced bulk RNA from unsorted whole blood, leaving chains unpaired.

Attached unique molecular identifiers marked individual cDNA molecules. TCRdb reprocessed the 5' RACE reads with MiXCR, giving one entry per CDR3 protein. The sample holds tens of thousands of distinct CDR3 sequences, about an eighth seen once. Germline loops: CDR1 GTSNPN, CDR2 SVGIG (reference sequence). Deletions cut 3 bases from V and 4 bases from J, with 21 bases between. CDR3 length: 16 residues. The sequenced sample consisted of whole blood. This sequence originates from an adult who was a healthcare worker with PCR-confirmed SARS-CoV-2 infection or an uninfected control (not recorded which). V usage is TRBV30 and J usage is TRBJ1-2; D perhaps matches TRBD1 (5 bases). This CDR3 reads CAWSPRVGLPAYGYTF. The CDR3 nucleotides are TGTGCCTGGAGCCCCAGGGTGGGCCTGCCCGCCTATGGCTACACCTTC. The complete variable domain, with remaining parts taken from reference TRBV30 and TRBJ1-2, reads SQTIHQWPATLVQPVGSPLSLECTVEGTSNPNLYWYRQAAGRGLQLLFYSVGIGQISSEVPQNLSASRPQDRQFILSSKKLLLSDSGFYLCAWSPRVGLPAYGYTFGSGTRLTVV.